This entry lists 21 T cell receptor beta chains sequenced from one sample in a study of PD-L1 blockade in urothelial cancer. Repertoires were generated with immunoSEQ multiplex PCR, while TCRdb's copy carries only in-frame clones and drops some. In the table there are 72,000 or so clones, around nine tenths of which are singletons. The time point was: peripheral blood 6 weeks after treatment start. The input for sequencing was PBMCs, taken around atezolizumab (anti-PD-L1) treatment. The receptor source for this set is a man aged 55 to 70 with urothelial cancer.

The V and J genes are TRBV7-2 and TRBJ2-3; the match to TRBD2 covers 11 bases. From germline, CDR1 is SGHTA and CDR2 FQGNSA. J gave up 5 bases and V 5 bases, and 12 bases lay outside the gene matches. The CDR3 has 17 residues. CDR3 nucleotides: TGTGCCAGCAGCGAACTAGCGGGGGCCAACTTCGGAGATACGCAGTATTTT. Translated, it gives CASSELAGANFGDTQYF.

This chain joins TRBV6-1 and TRBJ1-1; D unclear. Trimming took 1 base from V and 6 from J, leaving 9 bases between them. The CDR3 has 13 residues. Germline CDR1 and CDR2: MNHNS and SASEGT. The CDR3 region is CASSEVTFSEAFF. For the CDR3, the DNA is TGTGCCAGCAGTGAAGTTACATTTTCTGAAGCTTTCTTT.

The chain couples TRBV10-3 to TRBJ2-7; 8 nucleotides agree with TRBD2. This CDR3 has 11 amino acids. J lost 12 bases, V lost 9 bases, and 10 bases had no gene match. Germline CDR1 and CDR2: ENHRY and SYGVKD. Here the CDR3 DNA reads TGTGCCATTAGACTAGCGTTTGATCTGTACTTC. It is translated as CAIRLAFDLYF.

The chain recombines TRBV12-5 with TRBJ1-6; D is unclear. V lost 5 bases, J lost 0 bases, and 8 bases lay in between. The germline V gene encodes CDR1 LGHNT and CDR2 FRNRAP. The CDR3 runs to 15 residues. The CDR3 is CASGQGSSYNSPLHF. The CDR3 DNA is TGTGCTAGTGGTCAAGGGAGCTCCTATAATTCACCCCTCCACTTT.

The chain recombines TRBV5-4 with TRBJ2-5; 10 nucleotides agree with TRBD1. Germline-derived CDR1 and CDR2 are SGHNT and YYREEE (reference sequence). The CDR3 is 15 residues long. After removal of 4 bases from V and 2 bases from J, the junction contained 5 bases not matched to a gene. CDR3 sequence: CASSPGQGRQETQYF. CDR3 coding DNA: TGTGCCAGCAGCCCGGGACAGGGGAGACAAGAGACCCAGTACTTC.

The CDR3 is CASRQGQTTNEKLFF. CDR3 in DNA: TGTGCCAGCAGACAGGGACAGACAACTAATGAAAAACTGTTTTTT. The chain uses TRBV6-5 and TRBJ1-4; TRBD1 agrees at 7 bases. With 6 bases clipped from V and 0 bases from J, the junction kept 4 bases outside the gene matches. Germline assignment: CDR1 MNHEY and CDR2 SVGAGI. The CDR3 sequence is 15 residues long.

The genes are TRBV10-3 and TRBJ2-3, with a weak D call TRBD1 (6 bases). V was cut by 9 bases and J by 3 bases, with 16 bases left in between. The length of the CDR3 is 14 residues. Germline loops: CDR1 ENHRY, CDR2 SYGVKD. The CDR3: CAIDPGGDTDTQYF. The CDR3 DNA reads as TGTGCCATAGATCCTGGGGGCGATACAGATACGCAGTATTTT.

The V gene is TRBV6-5, the J gene TRBJ2-5; D might be TRBD1 (6 bases). Trimming cost V 5 bases and J 5 bases, with 15 bases left between them. The CDR3 consists of 14 residues. CDR1 and CDR2 (germline): MNHEY, SVGAGI. The CDR3 spells CASSIQGARETQYF. The CDR3 bases are TGTGCCAGCAGTATACAGGGAGCTAGGGAGACCCAGTACTTC.

Only a few counts were recorded for this clone. The chain employs TRBV2 and TRBJ1-2, with D perhaps matching TRBD1 (5 bases). V lost 2 bases to trimming and J lost 5 bases, with 12 bases between them. The length of the CDR3 is 14 residues. The germline V gene encodes CDR1 SNHLY and CDR2 FYNNEI. The CDR3, as DNA: TGTGCCAGCAGTGAAAGGGGTAGGGAATATGGCTACACCTTC. It specifies CASSERGREYGYTF. The full variable domain, in which reference TRBV2 and TRBJ1-2 provide the parts outside the CDR3, is EPEVTQTPSHQVTQMGQEVILRCVPISNHLYFYWYRQILGQKVEFLVSFYNNEISEKSEIFDDQFSVERPDGSNFTLKIRSTKLEDSAMYFCASSERGREYGYTFGSGTRLTVV.

The chain links TRBV19 to TRBJ2-3; 7 positions agree with TRBD2. Losses at the gene ends were 10 bases for V and 3 bases for J; bases not matched to a gene: 10. The CDR3 has 14 amino acids. Germline CDR1 is LNHDA and CDR2 is SQIVND (reference sequence). CDR3 coding DNA: TGTGCCACATCACCGGGACTACGAACAGATACGCAGTATTTT. Its protein product is CATSPGLRTDTQYF.

This sequence joins TRBV29-1 and TRBJ2-1, with 8 bases fitting TRBD2. This CDR3 region has 15 residues. The V gene's germline CDR1 is SQVTM and CDR2 ANQGSEA. The V and J ends lost 6 bases and 3 bases, in that order; junction bases with no gene match: 10. DNA for the CDR3: TGCAGCGTAGCCCCCGGGACTAGGCTCTACAATGAGCAGTTCTTC. Its protein is CSVAPGTRLYNEQFF.

This rearrangement joins TRBV7-2 to TRBJ1-1; D remains ambiguous. Germline CDR1 and CDR2: SGHTA and FQGNSA. This CDR3 is built from 12 residues. V was trimmed by 3 bases and J by 6 bases, leaving 8 bases between them. CDR3 sequence reads: CASSLRSPEAFF. The CDR3, as DNA: TGTGCCAGCAGCTTGCGGTCGCCTGAAGCTTTCTTT. Variable domain in full (rest from reference TRBV7-2 and TRBJ1-1): GAGVSQSPSNKVTEKGKDVELRCDPISGHTALYWYRQSLGQGLEFLIYFQGNSAPDKSGLPSDRFSAERTGGSVSTLTIQRTQQEDSAVYLCASSLRSPEAFFGQGTRLTVV.

The rearrangement uses TRBV2 and TRBJ2-7; D is perhaps TRBD2 (5 bases). The CDR3 spans 15 residues. Trimming pared 8 bases from V and 9 bases from J, leaving 26 bases between. Germline assignment: CDR1 SNHLY and CDR2 FYNNEI. The CDR3 here is CASRLSTDLRGGQYF. DNA of the CDR3: TGTGCCAGCCGACTATCAACCGACCTCCGTGGCGGGCAGTACTTC.

The J gene is TRBJ2-4, the V gene TRBV7-9; D may be TRBD2 (7 bases). The CDR3 spans 14 residues. Germline CDR1 SEHNR, CDR2 FQNEAQ (reference sequence). Trimming took off 1 base at V and 8 bases at J, with 12 bases between the two ends. Here the CDR3 reads CASSLGGGWDIQYF. In DNA form, the CDR3 reads TGTGCCAGCAGCTTAGGCGGGGGCTGGGACATTCAGTACTTC.

This clone showed up just a few times. The rearrangement links TRBV30 to TRBJ1-1; TRBD1 agrees at 8 bases. V dropped 8 bases and J dropped 6; count of bases not matched to a gene: 5. Germline loops: CDR1 GTSNPN, CDR2 SVGIG (reference sequence). The CDR3 has 11 residues. CDR3 DNA sequence: TGTGCCCGCCACAGGGGGGCTGAAGCTTTCTTT. Its translation is CARHRGAEAFF.

The V and J genes are TRBV30 and TRBJ1-5; D might be TRBD1 (5 bases). Per germline, CDR1 GTSNPN and CDR2 SVGIG (reference sequence). The CDR3 runs to 13 residues. V was pared by 5 bases and J by 3 bases, with 11 bases between. CDR3 loop: CAWDQGPNQPQHF. CDR3 bases: TGTGCCTGGGACCAGGGTCCCAATCAGCCCCAGCATTTT.

This chain connects TRBV6-6 to TRBJ1-2, with TRBD1 matching 11 bases. This CDR3 is 13 amino acids long. J was trimmed by 7 bases and V by 8 bases; bases with no gene match: 6. CDR1 MNHNY and CDR2 SVGAGI come from the germline V gene (reference sequence). The CDR3 nucleotides read TGTGCCAGCGAGGACAGGGGGCTTTCTGGCTACACCTTC. It yields the protein CASEDRGLSGYTF.

The J gene is TRBJ2-7, the V gene TRBV7-6; 9 nucleotides agree with TRBD2. Trimming at V came to 1 base and at J to 5 bases, leaving 9 bases not matched to a gene. This CDR3 has 16 amino acids. CDR1 is SGHVS and CDR2 is FNYEAQ in the germline V gene. CDR3 DNA: TGTGCCAGCAGCTTAGATATCAGGGCTAGCGGGAACGAGCAGTACTTC. Protein product: CASSLDIRASGNEQYF.

V is TRBV5-1 and J is TRBJ1-6; 7 bases line up with TRBD1. Looked up from germline, CDR1 is SGHRS and CDR2 is YFSETQ. The length of the CDR3 is 15 residues. Trimming took 0 bases from V and 9 from J; bases not matched to a gene: 6. The CDR3 region has the DNA TGCGCCAGCAGCTTGGGGACAGGCTTCGTTTCACCCCTCCACTTT. This translates into CASSLGTGFVSPLHF.

This clone turned up a few times. This chain joins TRBV29-1 and TRBJ1-2; perhaps TRBD1 as D (5 bases). This CDR3 is built from 13 residues. Germline V CDR1 and CDR2: SQVTM, ANQGSEA. V gave up 6 bases and J gave up 2 bases, with 13 bases separating them. As DNA, the CDR3 is TGCAGCGTCGAGAAACAGGCCAACTATGGCTACACCTTC. Amino acids: CSVEKQANYGYTF.

V usage is TRBV11-3 and J usage is TRBJ2-7; D may be TRBD1 (5 bases). Germline assignment: CDR1 SGHNT and CDR2 YENEEA. CDR3 length: 15 amino acids. Between the trimmed V and J ends, which lost 4 bases and 3 bases, there was a span of 16 bases. Here the CDR3 reads CASSSPGSPNYEQYF. The DNA of the CDR3 is TGTGCCAGCAGCTCACCAGGGTCTCCTAACTACGAGCAGTACTTC.